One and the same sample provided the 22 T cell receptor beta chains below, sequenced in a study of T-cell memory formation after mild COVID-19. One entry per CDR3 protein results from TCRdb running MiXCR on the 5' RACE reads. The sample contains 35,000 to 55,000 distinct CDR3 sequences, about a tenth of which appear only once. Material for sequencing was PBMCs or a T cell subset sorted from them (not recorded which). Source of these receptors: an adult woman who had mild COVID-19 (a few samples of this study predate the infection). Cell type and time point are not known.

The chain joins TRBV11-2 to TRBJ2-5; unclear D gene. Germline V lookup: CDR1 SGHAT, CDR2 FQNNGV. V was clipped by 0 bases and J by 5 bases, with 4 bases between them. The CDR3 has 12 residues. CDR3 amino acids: CASSLEHETQYF. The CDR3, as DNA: TGTGCCAGCAGCTTAGAACATGAGACCCAGTACTTC.

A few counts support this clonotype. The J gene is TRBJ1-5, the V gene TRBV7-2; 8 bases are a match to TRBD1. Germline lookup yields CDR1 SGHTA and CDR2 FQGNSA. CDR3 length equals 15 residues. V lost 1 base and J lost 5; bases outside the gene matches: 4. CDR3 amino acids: CASSLGTGTYQPQHF. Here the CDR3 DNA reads TGTGCCAGCAGCTTAGGGACAGGGACTTATCAGCCCCAGCATTTT.

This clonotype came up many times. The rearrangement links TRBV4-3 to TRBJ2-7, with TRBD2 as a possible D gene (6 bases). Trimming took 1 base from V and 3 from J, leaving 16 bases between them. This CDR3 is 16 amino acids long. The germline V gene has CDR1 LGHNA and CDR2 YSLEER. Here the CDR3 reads CASSQAVGGTSYEQYF. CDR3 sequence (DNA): TGCGCCAGCAGCCAAGCGGTAGGCGGGACCAGCTACGAGCAGTACTTC.

The CDR3 loop reads CASSPRDRLIKSNTEAFF. CDR3 coding DNA: TGTGCCAGCAGTCCCCGGGACAGGTTGATAAAATCAAACACTGAAGCTTTCTTT. V gene TRBV6-2 or TRBV6-3 combines with J gene TRBJ1-1; TRBD1 aligns across 8 bases. Per the germline V gene, CDR1 is MNHEY and CDR2 is SVGEGT. V was pared by 5 bases and J by 2 bases, with 16 bases of the junction left unmatched. The CDR3 is made up of 18 amino acids.

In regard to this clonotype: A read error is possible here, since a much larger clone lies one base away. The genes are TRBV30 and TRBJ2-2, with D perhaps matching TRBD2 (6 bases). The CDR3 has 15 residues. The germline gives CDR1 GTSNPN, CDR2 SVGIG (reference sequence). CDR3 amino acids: CAWSVGVGSTVELFF. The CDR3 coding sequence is TGTGCCTGGAGTGTAGGGGTCGGGAGCACCGTGGAGCTGTTTTTT.

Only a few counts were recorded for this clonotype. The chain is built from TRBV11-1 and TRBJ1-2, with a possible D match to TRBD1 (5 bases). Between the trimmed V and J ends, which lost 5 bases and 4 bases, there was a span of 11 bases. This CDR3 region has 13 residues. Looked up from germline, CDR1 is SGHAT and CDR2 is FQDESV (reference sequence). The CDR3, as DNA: TGTGCCAGCAGCCTCCCAGGGATCTATGGCTACACCTTC. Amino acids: CASSLPGIYGYTF.

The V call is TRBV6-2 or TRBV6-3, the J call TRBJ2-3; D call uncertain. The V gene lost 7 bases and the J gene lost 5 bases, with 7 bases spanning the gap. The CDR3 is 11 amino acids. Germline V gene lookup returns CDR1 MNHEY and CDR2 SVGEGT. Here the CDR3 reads CASTDRDTQYF. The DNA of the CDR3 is TGTGCCAGCACCGATCGAGATACGCAGTATTTT.

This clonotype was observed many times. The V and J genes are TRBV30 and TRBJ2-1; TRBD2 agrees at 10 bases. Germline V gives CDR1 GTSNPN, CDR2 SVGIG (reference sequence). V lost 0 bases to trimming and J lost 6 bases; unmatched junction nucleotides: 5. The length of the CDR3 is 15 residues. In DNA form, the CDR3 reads TGTGCCTGGAGTGTCGAACTAGCGGGGCCCAATGAGCAGTTCTTC. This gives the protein CAWSVELAGPNEQFF.

The CDR3 region has the DNA TGTGCCAGCAGTGAAAAGCGGGGGACCTACTACGAGCAGTACTTC. It yields the protein CASSEKRGTYYEQYF. This chain uses TRBV2 with TRBJ2-7; 8 bases fit TRBD2. There are 15 residues in the CDR3. Germline assignment: CDR1 SNHLY and CDR2 FYNNEI. After removal of 2 bases from V and 3 bases from J, the junction contained 6 bases not matched to a gene.

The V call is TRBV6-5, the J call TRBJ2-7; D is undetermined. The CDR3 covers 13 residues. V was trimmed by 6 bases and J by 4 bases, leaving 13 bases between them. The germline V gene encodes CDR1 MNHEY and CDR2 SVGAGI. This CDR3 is CASSQLGSYEQYF. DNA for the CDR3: TGTGCCAGCAGCCAACTGGGGTCTTACGAGCAGTACTTC.

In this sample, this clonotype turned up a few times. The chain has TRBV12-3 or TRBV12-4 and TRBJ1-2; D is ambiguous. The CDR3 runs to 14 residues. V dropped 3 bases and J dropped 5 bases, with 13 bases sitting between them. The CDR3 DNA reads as TGTGCCAGCAGTTTGTCAGACTCTACTTATGGCTACACCTTC. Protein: CASSLSDSTYGYTF.

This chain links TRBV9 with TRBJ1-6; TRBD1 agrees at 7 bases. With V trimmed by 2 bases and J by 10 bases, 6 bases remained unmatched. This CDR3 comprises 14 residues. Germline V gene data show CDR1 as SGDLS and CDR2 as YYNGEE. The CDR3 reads CASSVATGSSPLHF. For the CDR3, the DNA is TGTGCCAGCAGCGTTGCGACAGGGTCATCACCCCTCCACTTT.

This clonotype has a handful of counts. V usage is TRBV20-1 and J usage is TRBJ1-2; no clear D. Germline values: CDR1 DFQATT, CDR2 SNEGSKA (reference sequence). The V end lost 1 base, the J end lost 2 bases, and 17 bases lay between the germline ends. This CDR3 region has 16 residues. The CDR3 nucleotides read TGCAGTGCTAGAGCAGAGCCACGGCTGAGGAACTATGGCTACACCTTC. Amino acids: CSARAEPRLRNYGYTF.

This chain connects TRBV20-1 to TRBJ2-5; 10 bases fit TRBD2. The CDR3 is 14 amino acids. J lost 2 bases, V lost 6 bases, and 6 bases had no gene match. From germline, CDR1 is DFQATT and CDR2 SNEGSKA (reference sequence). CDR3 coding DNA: TGCAGTGCCCGTGGACTAGCGGAACAAGAGACCCAGTACTTC. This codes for CSARGLAEQETQYF.

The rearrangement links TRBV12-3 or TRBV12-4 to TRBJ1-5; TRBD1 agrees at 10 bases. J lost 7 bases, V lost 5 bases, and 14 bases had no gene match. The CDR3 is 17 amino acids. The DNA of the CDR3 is TGTGCCAGCAGTCCACGACCGACAGGGGGCAAGAGACAGCCCCAGCATTTT. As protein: CASSPRPTGGKRQPQHF.

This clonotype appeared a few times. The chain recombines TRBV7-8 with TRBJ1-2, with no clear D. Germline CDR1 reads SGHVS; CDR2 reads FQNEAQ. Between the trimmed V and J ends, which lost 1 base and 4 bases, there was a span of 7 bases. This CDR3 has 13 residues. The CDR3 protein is CASSLDSVYGYTF. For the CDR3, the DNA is TGTGCCAGCAGCTTAGACAGCGTCTATGGCTACACCTTC.

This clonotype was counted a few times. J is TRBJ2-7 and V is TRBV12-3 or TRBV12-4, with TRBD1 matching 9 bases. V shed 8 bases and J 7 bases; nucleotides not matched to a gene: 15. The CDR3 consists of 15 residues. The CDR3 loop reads CASGLRTGASYEQYF. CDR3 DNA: TGTGCCAGCGGCTTAAGGACAGGGGCGTCTTATGAGCAGTACTTC.

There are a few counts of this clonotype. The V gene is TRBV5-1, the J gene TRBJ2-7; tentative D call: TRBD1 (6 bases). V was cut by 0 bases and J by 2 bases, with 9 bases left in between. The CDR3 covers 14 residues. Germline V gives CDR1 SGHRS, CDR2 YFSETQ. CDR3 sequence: CASSLEGGAYEQYF. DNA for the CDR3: TGCGCCAGCAGCTTGGAAGGGGGAGCCTACGAGCAGTACTTC.

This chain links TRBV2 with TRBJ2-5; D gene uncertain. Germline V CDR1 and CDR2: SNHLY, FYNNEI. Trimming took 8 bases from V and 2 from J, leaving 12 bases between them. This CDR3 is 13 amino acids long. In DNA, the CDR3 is TGTGCCAGCCCGCGGCGTGGTCAAGAGACCCAGTACTTC. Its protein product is CASPRRGQETQYF.

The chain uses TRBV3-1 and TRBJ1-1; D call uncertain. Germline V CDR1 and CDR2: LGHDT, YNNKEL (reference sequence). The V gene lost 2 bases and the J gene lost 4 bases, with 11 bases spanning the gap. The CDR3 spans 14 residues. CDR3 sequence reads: CASSQHNGGTEAFF. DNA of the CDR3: TGTGCCAGCAGCCAACACAATGGAGGCACTGAAGCTTTCTTT.

CDR3 loop: CASSPWTRFAEQFF. The CDR3 region has the DNA TGTGCCAGCAGCCCCTGGACTCGCTTCGCTGAGCAGTTCTTC. The gene calls are TRBV9 and TRBJ2-1, with a possible D match to TRBD2 (5 bases). Looked up from germline, CDR1 is SGDLS and CDR2 is YYNGEE. V lost 4 bases and J 9 bases, leaving 17 bases between the germline ends. The CDR3 has 14 residues.

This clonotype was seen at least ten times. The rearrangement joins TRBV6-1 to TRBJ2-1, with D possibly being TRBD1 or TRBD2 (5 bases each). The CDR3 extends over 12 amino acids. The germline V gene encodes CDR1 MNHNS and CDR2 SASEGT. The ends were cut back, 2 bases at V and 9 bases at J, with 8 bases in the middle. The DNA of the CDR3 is TGTGCCAGCAGTGAATGGGGGATTGAGCAGTTCTTC. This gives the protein CASSEWGIEQFF.